This T cell receptor beta chain was sequenced for a study of blood T cells in healthy people across ages. Study-level findings and limits: PBMCs went unsorted, and a conclusive naive versus antigen-experienced comparison was therefore prevented. It was found that TCR beta diversity correlated strongly with the percentage of naive T cells.

The authors ran a second PCR of 7 to 11 cycles using a sample-barcoded 5' primer and a J-beta primer mix. TCRdb called the 5' RACE reads again in MiXCR, with one record for every CDR3 protein. The repertoire has roughly 800,000 distinct CDR3 sequences, around 25% of them found once; the top ten carry more than 3%. Per sample, a minimum of 7 million PBMCs were isolated. This clonotype was counted only a few times. Its antigen is unknown. Looked up from germline, CDR1 is SQVTM and CDR2 is ANQGSEA. This CDR3 is 10 amino acids long. The V gene lost 3 bases and the J gene lost 6 bases, with 5 bases spanning the gap. This sample also belongs to another study, concerning T cells of mothers and their children. As reported in that work: Per mother, over 8 million TCR beta CDR3 reads were obtained; per child, about 3 million.

The sequence came from a boy aged 5-17 years in good health. Sample: blood. The chain uses TRBV29-1 and TRBJ1-2; D possibly corresponds to TRBD1 (5 bases). The CDR3 DNA follows: TGCAGCGTTGAGGGGGATGGCTACACCTTC. Protein: CSVEGDGYTF.